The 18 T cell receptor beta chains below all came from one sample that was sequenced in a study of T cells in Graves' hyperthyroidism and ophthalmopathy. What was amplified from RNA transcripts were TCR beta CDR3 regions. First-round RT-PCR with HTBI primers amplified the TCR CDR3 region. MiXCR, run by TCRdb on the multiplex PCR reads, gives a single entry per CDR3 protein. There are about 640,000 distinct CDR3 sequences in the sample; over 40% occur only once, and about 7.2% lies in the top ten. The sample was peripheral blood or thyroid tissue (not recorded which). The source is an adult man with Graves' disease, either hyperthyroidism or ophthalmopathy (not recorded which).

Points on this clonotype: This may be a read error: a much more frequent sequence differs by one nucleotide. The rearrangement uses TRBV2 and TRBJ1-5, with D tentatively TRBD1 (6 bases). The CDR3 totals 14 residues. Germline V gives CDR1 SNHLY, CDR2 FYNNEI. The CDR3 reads CTSSEGQGHQPQHF. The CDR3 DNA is TGTACCAGCAGTGAAGGGCAGGGGCATCAGCCCCAGCATTTT.

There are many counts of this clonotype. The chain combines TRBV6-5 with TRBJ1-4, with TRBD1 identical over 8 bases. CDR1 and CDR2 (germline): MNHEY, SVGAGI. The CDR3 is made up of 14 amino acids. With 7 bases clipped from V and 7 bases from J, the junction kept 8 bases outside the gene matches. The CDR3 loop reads CASTSGRGPEKLFF. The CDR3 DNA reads TGTGCCAGCACCTCGGGCAGGGGGCCTGAAAAACTGTTTTTT.

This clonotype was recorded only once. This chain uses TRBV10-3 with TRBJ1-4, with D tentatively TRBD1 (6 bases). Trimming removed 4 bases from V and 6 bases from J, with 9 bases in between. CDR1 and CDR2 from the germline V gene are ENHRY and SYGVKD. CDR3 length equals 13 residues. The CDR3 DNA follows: TGTGCCATCAGTGGACAGGCTGATGAAAAACTGTTTTTT. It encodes CAISGQADEKLFF.

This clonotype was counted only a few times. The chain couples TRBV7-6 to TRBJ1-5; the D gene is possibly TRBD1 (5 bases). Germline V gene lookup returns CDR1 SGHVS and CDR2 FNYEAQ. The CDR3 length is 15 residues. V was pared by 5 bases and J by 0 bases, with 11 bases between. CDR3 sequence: CASSLSGHSNQPQHF. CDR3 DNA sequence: TGTGCCAGCAGCCTCTCGGGGCATAGCAATCAGCCCCAGCATTTT. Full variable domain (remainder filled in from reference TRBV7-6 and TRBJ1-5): GAGVSQSPRYKVTKRGQDVALRCDPISGHVSLYWYRQALGQGPEFLTYFNYEAQQDKSGLPNDRFSAERPEGSISTLTIQRTEQRDSAMYRCASSLSGHSNQPQHFGDGTRLSIL.

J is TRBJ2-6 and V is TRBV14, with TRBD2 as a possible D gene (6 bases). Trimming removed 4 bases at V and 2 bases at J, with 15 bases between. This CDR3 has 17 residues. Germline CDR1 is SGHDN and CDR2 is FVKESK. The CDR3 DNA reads TGTGCCAGCAGCCGCCCGGGAGAGGGCGCTGGGGCCAACGTCCTGACTTTC. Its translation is CASSRPGEGAGANVLTF.

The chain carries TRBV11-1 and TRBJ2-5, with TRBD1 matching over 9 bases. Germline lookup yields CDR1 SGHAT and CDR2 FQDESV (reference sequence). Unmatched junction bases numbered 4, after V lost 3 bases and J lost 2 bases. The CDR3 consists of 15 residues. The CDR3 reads CASSFRDRDQETQYF. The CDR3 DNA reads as TGTGCCAGCAGCTTCCGGGACAGGGATCAAGAGACCCAGTACTTC.

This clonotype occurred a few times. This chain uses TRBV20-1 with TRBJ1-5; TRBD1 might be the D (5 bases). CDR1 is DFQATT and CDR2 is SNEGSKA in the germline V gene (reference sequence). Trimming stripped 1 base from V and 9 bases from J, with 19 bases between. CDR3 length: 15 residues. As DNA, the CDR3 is TGCAGTGCTAGAGCCAGCGGGACCGCCAAAACGCCCCAGCATTTT. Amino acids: CSARASGTAKTPQHF.

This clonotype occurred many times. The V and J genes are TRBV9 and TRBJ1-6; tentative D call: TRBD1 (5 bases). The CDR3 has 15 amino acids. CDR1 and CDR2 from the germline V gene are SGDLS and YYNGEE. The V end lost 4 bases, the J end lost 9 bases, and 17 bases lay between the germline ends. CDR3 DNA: TGTGCCAGCAGCCCCTGGGAGGGACCGAGTTCACCCCTCCACTTT. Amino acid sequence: CASSPWEGPSSPLHF.

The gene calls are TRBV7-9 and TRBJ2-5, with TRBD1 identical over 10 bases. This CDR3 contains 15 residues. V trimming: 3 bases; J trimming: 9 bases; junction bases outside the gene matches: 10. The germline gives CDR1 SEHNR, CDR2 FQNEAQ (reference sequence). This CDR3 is CASSFTGTGEQPQYF. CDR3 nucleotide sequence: TGTGCCAGCAGCTTTACCGGGACAGGGGAGCAGCCCCAGTACTTC.

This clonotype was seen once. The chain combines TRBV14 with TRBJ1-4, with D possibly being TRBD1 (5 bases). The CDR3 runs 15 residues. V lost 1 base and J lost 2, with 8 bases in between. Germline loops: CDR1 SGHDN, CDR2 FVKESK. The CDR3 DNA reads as TGTGCCAGCAGCCAAGGTGGGGGGACTAATGAAAAACTGTTTTTT. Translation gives CASSQGGGTNEKLFF.

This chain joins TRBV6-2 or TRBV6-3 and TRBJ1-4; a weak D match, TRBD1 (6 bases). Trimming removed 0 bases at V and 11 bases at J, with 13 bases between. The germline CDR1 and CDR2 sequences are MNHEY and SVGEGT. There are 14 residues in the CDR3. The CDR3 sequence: CASSYSSPGAKLFF. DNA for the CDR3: TGTGCCAGCAGTTACTCGAGTCCAGGGGCGAAACTGTTTTTT.

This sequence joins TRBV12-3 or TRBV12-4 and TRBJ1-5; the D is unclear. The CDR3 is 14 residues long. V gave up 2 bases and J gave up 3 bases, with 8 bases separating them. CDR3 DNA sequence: TGTGCCAGCAGTTTAATCGGGCACAATCAGCCCCAGCATTTT. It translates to CASSLIGHNQPQHF.

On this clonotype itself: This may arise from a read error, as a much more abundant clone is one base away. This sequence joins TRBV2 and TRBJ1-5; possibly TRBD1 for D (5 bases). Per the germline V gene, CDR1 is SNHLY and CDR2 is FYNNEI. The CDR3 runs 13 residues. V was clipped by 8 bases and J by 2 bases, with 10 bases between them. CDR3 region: CASGGEGNQPQHF. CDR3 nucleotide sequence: TGTGCCAGCGGGGGAGAAGGCAATCAGCCCCAGCATTTT.

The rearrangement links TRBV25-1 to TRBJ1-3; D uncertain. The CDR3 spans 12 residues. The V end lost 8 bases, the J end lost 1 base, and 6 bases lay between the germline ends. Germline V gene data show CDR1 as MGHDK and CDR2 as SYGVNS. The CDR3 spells CASVVSGNTIYF. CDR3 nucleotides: TGTGCCAGCGTCGTATCTGGAAACACCATATATTTT.

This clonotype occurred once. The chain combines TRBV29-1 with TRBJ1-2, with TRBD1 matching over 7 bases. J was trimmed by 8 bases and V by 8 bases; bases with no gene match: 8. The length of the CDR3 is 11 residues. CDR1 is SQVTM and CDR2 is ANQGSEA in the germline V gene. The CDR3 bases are TGCAGCTTGGAAAGGGGGCGCGGCTACACCTTC. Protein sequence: CSLERGRGYTF.

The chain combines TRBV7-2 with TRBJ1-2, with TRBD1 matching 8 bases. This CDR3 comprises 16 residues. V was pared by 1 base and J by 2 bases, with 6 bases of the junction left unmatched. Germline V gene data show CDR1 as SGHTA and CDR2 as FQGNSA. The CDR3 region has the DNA TGTGCCAGCAGCTTAGTTCAGGGGGCAGGAAACTATGGCTACACCTTC. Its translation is CASSLVQGAGNYGYTF. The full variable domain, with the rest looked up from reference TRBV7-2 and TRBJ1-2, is GAGVSQSPSNKVTEKGKDVELRCDPISGHTALYWYRQSLGQGLEFLIYFQGNSAPDKSGLPSDRFSAERTGGSVSTLTIQRTQQEDSAVYLCASSLVQGAGNYGYTFGSGTRLTVV.

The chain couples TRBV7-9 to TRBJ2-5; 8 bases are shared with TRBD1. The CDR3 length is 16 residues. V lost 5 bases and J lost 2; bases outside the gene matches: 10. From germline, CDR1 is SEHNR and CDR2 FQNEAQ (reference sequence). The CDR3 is CASSTSGTGYQETQYF. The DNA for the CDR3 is TGTGCCAGCAGCACTAGTGGGACAGGCTATCAAGAGACCCAGTACTTC.

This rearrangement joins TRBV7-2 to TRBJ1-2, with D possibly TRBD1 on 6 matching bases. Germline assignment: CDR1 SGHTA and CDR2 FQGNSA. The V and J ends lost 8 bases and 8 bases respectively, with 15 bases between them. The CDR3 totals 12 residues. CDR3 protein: CASSPTGPGYTF. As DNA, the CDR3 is TGTGCCAGCTCACCCACAGGGCCGGGCTACACCTTC.